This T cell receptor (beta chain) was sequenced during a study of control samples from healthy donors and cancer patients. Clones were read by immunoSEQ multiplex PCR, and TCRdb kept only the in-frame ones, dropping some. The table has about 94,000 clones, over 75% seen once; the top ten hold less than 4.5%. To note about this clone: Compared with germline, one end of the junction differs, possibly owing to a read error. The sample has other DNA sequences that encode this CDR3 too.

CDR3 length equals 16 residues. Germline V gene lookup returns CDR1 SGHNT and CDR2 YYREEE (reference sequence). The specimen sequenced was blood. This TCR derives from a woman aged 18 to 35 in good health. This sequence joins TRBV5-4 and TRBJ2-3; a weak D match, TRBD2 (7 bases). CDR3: CATSRLAGAPTDTQYF. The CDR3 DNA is TGTGCCACCTCCCGACTGGCGGGGGCCCCCACAGACACGCAGTATTTT.